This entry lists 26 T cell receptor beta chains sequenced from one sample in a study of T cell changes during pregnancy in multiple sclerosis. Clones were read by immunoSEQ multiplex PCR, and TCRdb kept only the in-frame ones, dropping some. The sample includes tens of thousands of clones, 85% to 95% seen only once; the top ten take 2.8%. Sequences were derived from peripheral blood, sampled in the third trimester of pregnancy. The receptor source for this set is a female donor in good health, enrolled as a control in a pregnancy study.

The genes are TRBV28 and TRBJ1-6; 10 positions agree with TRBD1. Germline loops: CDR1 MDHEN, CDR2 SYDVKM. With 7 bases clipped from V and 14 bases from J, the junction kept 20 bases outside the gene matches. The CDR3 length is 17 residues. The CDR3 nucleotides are TGTGCCAGCACCTCTCGAAGGGATAGACAGGGGGCAATAGCCCTCCACTTT. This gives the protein CASTSRRDRQGAIALHF.

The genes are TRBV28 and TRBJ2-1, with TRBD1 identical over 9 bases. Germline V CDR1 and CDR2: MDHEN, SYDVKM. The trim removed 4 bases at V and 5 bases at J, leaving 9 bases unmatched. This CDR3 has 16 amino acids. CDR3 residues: CASSSPTGGGNNEQFF. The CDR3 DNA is TGTGCCAGCAGTTCTCCGACAGGGGGTGGAAACAATGAGCAGTTCTTC. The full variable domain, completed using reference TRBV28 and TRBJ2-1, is DVKVTQSSRYLVKRTGEKVFLECVQDMDHENMFWYRQDPGLGLRLIYFSYDVKMKEKGDIPEGYSVSREKKERFSLILESASTNQTSMYLCASSSPTGGGNNEQFFGPGTRLTVL.

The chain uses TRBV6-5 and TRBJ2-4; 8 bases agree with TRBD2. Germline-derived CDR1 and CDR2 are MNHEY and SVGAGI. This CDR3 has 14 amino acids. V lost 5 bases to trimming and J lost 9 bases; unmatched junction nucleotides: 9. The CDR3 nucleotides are TGTGCCAGCAGTCCGGGGGGGTGGTTCGTCATTCAGTACTTC. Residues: CASSPGGWFVIQYF.

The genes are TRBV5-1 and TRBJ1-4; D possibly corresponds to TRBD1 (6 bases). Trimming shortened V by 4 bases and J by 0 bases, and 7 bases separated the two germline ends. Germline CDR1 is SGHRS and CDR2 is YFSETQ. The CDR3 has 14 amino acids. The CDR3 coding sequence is TGCGCCAGCAGCAGACAGGCAACTAATGAAAAACTGTTTTTT. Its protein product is CASSRQATNEKLFF. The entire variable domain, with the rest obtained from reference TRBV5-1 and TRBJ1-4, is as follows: KAGVTQTPRYLIKTRGQQVTLSCSPISGHRSVSWYQQTPGQGLQFLFEYFSETQRNKGNFPGRFSGRQFSNSRSEMNVSTLELGDSALYLCASSRQATNEKLFFGSGTQLSVL.

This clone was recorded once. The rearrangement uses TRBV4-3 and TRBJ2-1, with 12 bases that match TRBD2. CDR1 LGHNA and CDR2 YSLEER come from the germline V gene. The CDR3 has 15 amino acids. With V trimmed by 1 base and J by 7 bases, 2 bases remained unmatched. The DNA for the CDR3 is TGCGCCAGCAGCCAAGCAGGACTAGCGGGGAATGAGCAGTTCTTC. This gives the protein CASSQAGLAGNEQFF.

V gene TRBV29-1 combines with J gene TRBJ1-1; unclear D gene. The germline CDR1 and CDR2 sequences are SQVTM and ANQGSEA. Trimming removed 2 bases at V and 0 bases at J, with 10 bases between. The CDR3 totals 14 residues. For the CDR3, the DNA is TGCAGCGTTGAAAAGGGAGCAATGAACACTGAAGCTTTCTTT. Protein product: CSVEKGAMNTEAFF.

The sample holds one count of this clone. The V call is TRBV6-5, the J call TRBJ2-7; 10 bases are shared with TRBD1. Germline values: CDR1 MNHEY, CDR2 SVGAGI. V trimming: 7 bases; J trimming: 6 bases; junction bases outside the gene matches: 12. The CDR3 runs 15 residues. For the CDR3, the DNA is TGTGCCAGCAAGTCCCTAGGGACAGGGGCGGCCGAGCAGTACTTC. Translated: CASKSLGTGAAEQYF.

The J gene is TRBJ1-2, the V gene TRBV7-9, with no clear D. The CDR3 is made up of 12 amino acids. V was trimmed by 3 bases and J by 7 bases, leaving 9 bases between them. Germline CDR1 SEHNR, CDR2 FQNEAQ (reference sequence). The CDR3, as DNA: TGTGCCAGCAGCTTTACCAGATCTGGCTACACCTTC. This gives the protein CASSFTRSGYTF.

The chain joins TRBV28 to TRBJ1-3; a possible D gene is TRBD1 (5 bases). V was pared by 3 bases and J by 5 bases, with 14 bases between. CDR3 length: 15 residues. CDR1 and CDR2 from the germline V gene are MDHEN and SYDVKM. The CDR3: CASSFDMGGRNTIYF. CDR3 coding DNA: TGTGCCAGCAGTTTCGACATGGGGGGTCGAAACACCATATATTTT.

The CDR3 here is CASSGSGNQPQHF. DNA for the CDR3: TGTGCCAGCAGCGGAAGCGGCAATCAGCCCCAGCATTTT. The chain links TRBV14 to TRBJ1-5; D gene unclear. V lost 5 bases and J lost 2, with 7 bases in between. The CDR3 totals 13 residues. Germline values: CDR1 SGHDN, CDR2 FVKESK.

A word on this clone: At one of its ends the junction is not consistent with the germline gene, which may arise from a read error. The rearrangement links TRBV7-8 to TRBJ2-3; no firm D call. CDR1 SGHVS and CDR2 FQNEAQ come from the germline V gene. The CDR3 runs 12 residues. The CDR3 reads CASSPPTYTQYF. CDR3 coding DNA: TGTGCCAGCAGCCCCCCCACATATACGCAGTATTTT.

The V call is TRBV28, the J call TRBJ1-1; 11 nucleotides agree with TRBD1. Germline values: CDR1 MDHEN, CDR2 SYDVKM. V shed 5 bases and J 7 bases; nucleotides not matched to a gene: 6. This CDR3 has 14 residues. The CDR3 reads CASSPRTGGIEAFF. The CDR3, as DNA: TGTGCCAGCAGTCCACGGACAGGGGGCATTGAAGCTTTCTTT.

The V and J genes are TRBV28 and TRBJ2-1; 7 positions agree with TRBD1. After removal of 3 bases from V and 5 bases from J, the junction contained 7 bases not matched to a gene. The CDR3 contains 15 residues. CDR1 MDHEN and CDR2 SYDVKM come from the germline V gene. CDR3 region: CASSFPDRQNNEQFF. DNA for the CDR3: TGTGCCAGCAGTTTTCCGGACAGGCAGAACAATGAGCAGTTCTTC.

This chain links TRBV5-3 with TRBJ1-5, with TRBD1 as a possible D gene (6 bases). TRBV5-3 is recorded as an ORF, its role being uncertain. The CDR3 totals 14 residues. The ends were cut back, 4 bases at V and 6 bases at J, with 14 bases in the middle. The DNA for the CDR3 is TGTGCCAGAAGCCTACAGAAGGACAGTCAGCCCCAGCATTTT. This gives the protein CARSLQKDSQPQHF.

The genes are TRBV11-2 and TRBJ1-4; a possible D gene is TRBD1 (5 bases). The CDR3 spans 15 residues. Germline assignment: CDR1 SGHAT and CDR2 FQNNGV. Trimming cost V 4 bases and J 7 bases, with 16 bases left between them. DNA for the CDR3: TGTGCCAGCAGCTCCCTAGGTGGGGCTGGTGAAAAACTGTTTTTT. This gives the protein CASSSLGGAGEKLFF.

CDR3: CASSYQKAASSSYNEQFF. CDR3 nucleotides: TGTGCCAGCAGCTATCAAAAGGCGGCTTCCAGCTCCTACAATGAGCAGTTCTTC. This chain joins TRBV7-2 and TRBJ2-1; D unresolved. The ends were cut back, 4 bases at V and 0 bases at J, with 19 bases in the middle. Germline CDR1 and CDR2: SGHTA and FQGNSA. The CDR3 spans 18 residues.

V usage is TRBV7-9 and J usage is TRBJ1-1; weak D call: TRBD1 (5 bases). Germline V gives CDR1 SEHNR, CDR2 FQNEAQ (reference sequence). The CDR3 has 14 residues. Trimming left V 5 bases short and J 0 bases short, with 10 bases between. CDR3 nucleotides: TGTGCCAGCAGCCCACAGACAGTGAACACTGAAGCTTTCTTT. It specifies CASSPQTVNTEAFF.

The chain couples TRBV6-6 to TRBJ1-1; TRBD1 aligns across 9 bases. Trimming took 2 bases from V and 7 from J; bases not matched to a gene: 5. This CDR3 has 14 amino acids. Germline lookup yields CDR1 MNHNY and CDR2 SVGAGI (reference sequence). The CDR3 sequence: CASSYLGTGNEAFF. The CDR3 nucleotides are TGTGCCAGCAGTTACCTTGGGACAGGGAATGAAGCTTTCTTT.

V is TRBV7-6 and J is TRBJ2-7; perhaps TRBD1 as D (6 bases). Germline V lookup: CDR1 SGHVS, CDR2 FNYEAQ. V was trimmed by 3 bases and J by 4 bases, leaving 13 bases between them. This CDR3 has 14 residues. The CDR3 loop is CASSLPGHNYEQYF. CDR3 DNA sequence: TGTGCCAGCAGCTTGCCGGGACATAATTACGAGCAGTACTTC. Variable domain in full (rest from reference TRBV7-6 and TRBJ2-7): GAGVSQSPRYKVTKRGQDVALRCDPISGHVSLYWYRQALGQGPEFLTYFNYEAQQDKSGLPNDRFSAERPEGSISTLTIQRTEQRDSAMYRCASSLPGHNYEQYFGPGTRLTVT.

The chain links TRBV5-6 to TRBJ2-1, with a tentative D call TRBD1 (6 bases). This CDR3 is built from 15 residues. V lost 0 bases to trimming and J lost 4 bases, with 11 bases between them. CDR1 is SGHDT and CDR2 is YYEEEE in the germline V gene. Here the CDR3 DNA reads TGTGCCAGCAGCTTGGACCCAGGGGATTACAATGAGCAGTTCTTC. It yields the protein CASSLDPGDYNEQFF.

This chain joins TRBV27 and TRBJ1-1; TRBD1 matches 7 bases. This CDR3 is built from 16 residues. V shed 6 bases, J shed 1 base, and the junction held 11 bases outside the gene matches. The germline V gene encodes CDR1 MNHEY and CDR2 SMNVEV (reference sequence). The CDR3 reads CASRRPLGQKNTEAFF. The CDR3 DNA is TGTGCCAGCAGACGTCCCTTGGGACAGAAGAACACTGAAGCTTTCTTT.

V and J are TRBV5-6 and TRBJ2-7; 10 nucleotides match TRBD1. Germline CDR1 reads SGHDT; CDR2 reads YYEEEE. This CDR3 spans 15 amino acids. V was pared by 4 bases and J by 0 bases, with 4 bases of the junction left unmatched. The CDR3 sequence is CASSLGQGFSYEQYF. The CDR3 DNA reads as TGTGCCAGCAGCCTGGGACAGGGGTTCTCCTACGAGCAGTACTTC.

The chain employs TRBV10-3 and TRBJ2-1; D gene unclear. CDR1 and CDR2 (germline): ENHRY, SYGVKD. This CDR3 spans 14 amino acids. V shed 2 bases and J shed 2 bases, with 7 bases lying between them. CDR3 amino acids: CAISEGGTYNEQFF. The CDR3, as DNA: TGTGCCATCAGTGAGGGCGGCACCTACAATGAGCAGTTCTTC.

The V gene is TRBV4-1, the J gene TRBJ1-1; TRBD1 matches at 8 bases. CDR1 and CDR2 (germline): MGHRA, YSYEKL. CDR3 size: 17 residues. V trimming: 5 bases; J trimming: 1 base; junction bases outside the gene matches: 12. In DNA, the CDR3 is TGCGCCAGCAGCGGTACAGGGGGATGGTCTAAGAACACTGAAGCTTTCTTT. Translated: CASSGTGGWSKNTEAFF.

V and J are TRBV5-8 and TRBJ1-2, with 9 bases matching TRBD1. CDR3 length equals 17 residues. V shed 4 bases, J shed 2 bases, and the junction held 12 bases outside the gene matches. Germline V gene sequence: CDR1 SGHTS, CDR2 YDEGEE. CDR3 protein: CASSQLRRDRVNYGYTF. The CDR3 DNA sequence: TGTGCCAGCAGCCAACTCCGCCGGGACAGGGTCAACTATGGCTACACCTTC.

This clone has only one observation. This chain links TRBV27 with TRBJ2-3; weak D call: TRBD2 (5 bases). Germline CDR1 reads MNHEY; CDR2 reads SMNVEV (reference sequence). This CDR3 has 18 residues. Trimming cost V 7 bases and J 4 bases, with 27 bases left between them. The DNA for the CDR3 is TGTGCCAGCATTATCTACCCCGGGGTTCCTATAGAATCAGATACGCAGTATTTT. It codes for CASIIYPGVPIESDTQYF.